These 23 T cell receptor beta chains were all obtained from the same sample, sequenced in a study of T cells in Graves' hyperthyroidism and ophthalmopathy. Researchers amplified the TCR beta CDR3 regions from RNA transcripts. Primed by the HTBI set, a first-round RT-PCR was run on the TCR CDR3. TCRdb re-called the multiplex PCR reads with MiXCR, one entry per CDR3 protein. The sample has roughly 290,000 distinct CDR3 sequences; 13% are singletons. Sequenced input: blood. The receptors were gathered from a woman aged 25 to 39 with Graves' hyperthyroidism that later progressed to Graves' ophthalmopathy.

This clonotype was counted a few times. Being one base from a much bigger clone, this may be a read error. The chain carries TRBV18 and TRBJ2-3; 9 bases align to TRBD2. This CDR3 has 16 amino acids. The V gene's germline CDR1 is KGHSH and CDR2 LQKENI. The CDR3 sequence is CASSPKTSGSTDAQYF. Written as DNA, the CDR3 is TGTGCCAGCTCACCAAAGACTAGCGGCTCCACAGATGCGCAGTATTTT.

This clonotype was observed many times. CDR3 protein: CASSLSLGLAANNEQFF. CDR3 nucleotides: TGTGCCAGCAGTTTATCCCTAGGACTAGCGGCAAACAATGAGCAGTTCTTC. The rearrangement uses TRBV27 and TRBJ2-1; 10 nucleotides line up with TRBD2. V lost 0 bases and J lost 5; bases outside the gene matches: 7. Germline values: CDR1 MNHEY, CDR2 SMNVEV (reference sequence). CDR3 length: 17 residues.

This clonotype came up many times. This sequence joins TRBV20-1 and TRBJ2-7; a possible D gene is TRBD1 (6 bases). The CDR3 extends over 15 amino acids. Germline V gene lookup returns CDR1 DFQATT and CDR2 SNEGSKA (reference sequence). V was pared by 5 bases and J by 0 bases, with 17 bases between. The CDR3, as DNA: TGCAGTGCTCTATCAGGGGCCTCAAGCTCCTACGAGCAGTACTTC. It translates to CSALSGASSSYEQYF.

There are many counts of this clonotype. The CDR3 region has the DNA TGTGCCAGCAGCTTAGGGGGATGGGGCTATGGCTACACCTTC. Translated: CASSLGGWGYGYTF. V usage is TRBV7-2 and J usage is TRBJ1-2; D ambiguous. V was clipped by 1 base and J by 4 bases, with 10 bases between them. The CDR3 contains 14 residues. The germline V gene encodes CDR1 SGHTA and CDR2 FQGNSA.

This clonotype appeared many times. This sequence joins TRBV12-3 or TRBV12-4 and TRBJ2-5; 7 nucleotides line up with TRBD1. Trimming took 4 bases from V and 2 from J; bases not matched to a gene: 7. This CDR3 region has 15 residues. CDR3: CASSSETGRQETQYF. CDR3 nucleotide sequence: TGTGCCAGCAGTTCAGAGACAGGGAGACAAGAGACCCAGTACTTC.

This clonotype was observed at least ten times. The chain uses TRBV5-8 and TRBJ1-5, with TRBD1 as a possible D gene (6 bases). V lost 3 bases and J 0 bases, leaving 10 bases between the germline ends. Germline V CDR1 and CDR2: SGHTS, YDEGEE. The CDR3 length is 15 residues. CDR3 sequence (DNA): TGTGCCAGCAGCTGGACAGCTTATAGCAATCAGCCCCAGCATTTT. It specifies CASSWTAYSNQPQHF.

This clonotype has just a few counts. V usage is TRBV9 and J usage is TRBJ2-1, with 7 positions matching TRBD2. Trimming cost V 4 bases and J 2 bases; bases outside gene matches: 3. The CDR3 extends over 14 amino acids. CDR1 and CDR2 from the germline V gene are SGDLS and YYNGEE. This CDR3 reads CASSPTSAYNEQFF. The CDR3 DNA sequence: TGTGCCAGCAGCCCAACTAGCGCCTACAATGAGCAGTTCTTC. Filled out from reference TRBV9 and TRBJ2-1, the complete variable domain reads DSGVTQTPKHLITATGQRVTLRCSPRSGDLSVYWYQQSLDQGLQFLIQYYNGEERAKGNILERFSAQQFPDLHSELNLSSLELGDSALYFCASSPTSAYNEQFFGPGTRLTVL.

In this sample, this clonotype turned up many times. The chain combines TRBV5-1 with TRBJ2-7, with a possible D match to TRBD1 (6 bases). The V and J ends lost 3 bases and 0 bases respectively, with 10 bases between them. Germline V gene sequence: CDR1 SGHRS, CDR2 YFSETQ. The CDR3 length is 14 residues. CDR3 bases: TGCGCCAGCAGCTCCACAGGGAGCTCCTACGAGCAGTACTTC. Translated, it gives CASSSTGSSYEQYF. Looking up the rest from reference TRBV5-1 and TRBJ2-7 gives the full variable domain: KAGVTQTPRYLIKTRGQQVTLSCSPISGHRSVSWYQQTPGQGLQFLFEYFSETQRNKGNFPGRFSGRQFSNSRSEMNVSTLELGDSALYLCASSSTGSSYEQYFGPGTRLTVT.

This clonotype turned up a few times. CDR3 sequence reads: CASSPNPRGNTEAFF. DNA of the CDR3: TGTGCCAGTAGTCCAAACCCCCGGGGGAACACTGAAGCTTTCTTT. The chain combines TRBV19 with TRBJ1-1, with D hard to call. Germline V gene sequence: CDR1 LNHDA, CDR2 SQIVND (reference sequence). This CDR3 region has 15 residues. V lost 5 bases, J lost 1 base, and 14 bases lay in between.

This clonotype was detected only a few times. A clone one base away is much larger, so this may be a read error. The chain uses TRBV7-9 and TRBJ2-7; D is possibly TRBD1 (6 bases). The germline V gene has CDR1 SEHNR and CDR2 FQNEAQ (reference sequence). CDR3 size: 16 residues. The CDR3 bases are TGTGCCAGCAGCTTATTGGGGGCCACTCCTCCCTACAAGCAGTACTTC. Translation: CASSLLGATPPYKQYF. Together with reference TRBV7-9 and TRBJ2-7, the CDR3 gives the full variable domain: DTGVSQNPRHKITKRGQNVTFRCDPISEHNRLYWYRQTLGQGPEFLTYFQNEAQLEKSRLLSDRFSAERPKGSFSTLEIQRTEQGDSAMYLCASSLLGATPPYKQYFGPGTRLTVT.

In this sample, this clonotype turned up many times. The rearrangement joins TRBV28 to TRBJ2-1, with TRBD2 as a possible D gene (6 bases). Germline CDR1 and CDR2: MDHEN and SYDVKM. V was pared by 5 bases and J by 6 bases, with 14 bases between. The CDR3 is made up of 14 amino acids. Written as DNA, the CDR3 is TGTGCCAGCAGTCCCTCCGGGGAGGCCAATGAGCAGTTCTTC. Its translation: CASSPSGEANEQFF.

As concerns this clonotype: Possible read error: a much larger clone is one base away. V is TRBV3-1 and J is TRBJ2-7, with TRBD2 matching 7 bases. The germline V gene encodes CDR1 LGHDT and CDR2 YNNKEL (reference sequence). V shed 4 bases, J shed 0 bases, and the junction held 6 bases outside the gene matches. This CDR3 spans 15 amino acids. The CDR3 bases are TGTGCCAGCAGCCCAGGCGGGAGAGGCTCCTACGAGCAGTACTTC. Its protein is CASSPGGRGSYEQYF.

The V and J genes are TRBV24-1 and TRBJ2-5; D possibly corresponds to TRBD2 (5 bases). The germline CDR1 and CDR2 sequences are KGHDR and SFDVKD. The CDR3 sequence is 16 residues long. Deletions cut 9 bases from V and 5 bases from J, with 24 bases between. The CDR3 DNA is TGTGCCACCTCCGAGGGCCCTTCGATATCGGCGGAGACCCAGTACTTC. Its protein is CATSEGPSISAETQYF.

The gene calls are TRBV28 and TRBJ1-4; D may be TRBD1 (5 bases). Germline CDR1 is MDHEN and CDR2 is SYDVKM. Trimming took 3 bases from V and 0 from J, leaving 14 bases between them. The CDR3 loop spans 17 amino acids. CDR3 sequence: CASSLAGLSATNEKLFF. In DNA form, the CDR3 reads TGTGCCAGCAGTTTGGCGGGGCTAAGTGCAACTAATGAAAAACTGTTTTTT.

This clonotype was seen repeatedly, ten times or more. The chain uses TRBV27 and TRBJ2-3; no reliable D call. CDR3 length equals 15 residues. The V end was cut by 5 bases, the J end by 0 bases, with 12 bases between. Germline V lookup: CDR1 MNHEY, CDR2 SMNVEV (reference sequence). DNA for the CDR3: TGTGCCAGCAGTCCCGTGTTCCTTAGCACAGATACGCAGTATTTT. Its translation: CASSPVFLSTDTQYF.

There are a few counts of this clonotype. The CDR3 here is CASSSPHGQMNTEAFF. In nucleotides, the CDR3 is TGTGCCAGCAGCTCACCCCATGGACAGATGAACACTGAAGCTTTCTTT. The chain carries TRBV7-2 and TRBJ1-1; a weak D match, TRBD1 (6 bases). The CDR3 loop spans 16 amino acids. Trimming removed 4 bases from V and 0 bases from J, with 15 bases in between. Per germline, CDR1 SGHTA and CDR2 FQGNSA.

Here the CDR3 reads CASSVGAGGYQETQYF. CDR3 bases: TGTGCCAGCAGCGTAGGGGCGGGAGGGTACCAAGAGACCCAGTACTTC. V and J are TRBV9 and TRBJ2-5; 9 bases are a match to TRBD2. This CDR3 comprises 16 residues. The germline V gene has CDR1 SGDLS and CDR2 YYNGEE. V lost 0 bases, J lost 0 bases, and 3 bases stayed unmatched.

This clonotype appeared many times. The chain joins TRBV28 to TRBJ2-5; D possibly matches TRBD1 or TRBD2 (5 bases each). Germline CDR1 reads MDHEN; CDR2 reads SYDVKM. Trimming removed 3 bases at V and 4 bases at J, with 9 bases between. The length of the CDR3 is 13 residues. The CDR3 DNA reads TGTGCCAGCAGTTTCCCAGGGAGAGAGACCCAGTACTTC. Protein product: CASSFPGRETQYF.

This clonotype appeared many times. CDR3 in DNA: TGTGCCAGCATCTTTAGCGGGACCGGGTCCTACGAGCAGTACTTC. Amino acids: CASIFSGTGSYEQYF. V and J are TRBV27 and TRBJ2-7; 8 bases line up with TRBD2. The V segment lost 7 bases and the J segment 1 base; nucleotides outside the gene matches: 9. Germline V CDR1 and CDR2: MNHEY, SMNVEV (reference sequence). The CDR3 contains 15 residues.

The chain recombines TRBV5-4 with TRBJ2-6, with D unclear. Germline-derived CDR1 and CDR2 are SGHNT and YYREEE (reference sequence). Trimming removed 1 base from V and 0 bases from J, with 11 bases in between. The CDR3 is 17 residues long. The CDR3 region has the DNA TGTGCCAGCAGCTTGCACAGTGACGTCTCTGGGGCCAACGTCCTGACTTTC. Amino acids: CASSLHSDVSGANVLTF.

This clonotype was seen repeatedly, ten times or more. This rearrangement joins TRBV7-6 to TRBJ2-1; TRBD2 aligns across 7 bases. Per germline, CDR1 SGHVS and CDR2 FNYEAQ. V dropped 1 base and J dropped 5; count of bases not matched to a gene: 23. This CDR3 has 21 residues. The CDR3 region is CASSLGRGQLRAGDYHNEQFF. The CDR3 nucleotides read TGTGCCAGCAGCTTAGGGAGGGGCCAACTCCGTGCGGGAGACTATCACAATGAGCAGTTCTTC. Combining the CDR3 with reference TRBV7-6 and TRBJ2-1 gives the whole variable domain GAGVSQSPRYKVTKRGQDVALRCDPISGHVSLYWYRQALGQGPEFLTYFNYEAQQDKSGLPNDRFSAERPEGSISTLTIQRTEQRDSAMYRCASSLGRGQLRAGDYHNEQFFGPGTRLTVL.

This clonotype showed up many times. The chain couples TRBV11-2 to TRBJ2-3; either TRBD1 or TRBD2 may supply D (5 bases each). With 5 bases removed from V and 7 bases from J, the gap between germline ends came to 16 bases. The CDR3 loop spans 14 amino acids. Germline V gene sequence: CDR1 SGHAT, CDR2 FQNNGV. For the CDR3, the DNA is TGTGCCAGCAGCGCCCCACGGGGCGGGCATACGCAGTATTTT. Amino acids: CASSAPRGGHTQYF.

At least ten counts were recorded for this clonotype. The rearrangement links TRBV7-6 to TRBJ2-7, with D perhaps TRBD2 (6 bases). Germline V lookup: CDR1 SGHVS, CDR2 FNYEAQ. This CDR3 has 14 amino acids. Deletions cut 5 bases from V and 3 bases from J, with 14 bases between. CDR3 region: CASSKEGAHYEQYF. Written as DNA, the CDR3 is TGTGCCAGCAGCAAGGAGGGCGCACACTACGAGCAGTACTTC.